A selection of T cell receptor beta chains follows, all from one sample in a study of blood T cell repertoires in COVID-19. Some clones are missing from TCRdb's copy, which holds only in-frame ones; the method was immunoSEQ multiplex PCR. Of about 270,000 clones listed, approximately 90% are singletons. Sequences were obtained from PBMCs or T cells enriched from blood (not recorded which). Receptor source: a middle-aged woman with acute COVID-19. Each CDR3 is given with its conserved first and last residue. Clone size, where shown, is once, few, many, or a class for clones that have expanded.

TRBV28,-,CASRLDSDEQFF
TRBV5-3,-,CARSLYRVPAGASNQPQHF
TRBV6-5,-,CASSFGSGNEQFF
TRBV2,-,CASGRGLADSGANVLTF
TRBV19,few,CASSLRVGEAFF
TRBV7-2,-,CASSPGTSVDTQYF
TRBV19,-,CASSIRGSSYEQYF
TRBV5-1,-,CASSLYGRNTEAFF
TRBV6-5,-,CASRRYRTGSYEQYF
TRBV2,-,CASVTSGSFGELFF
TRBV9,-,CASSISSRSYNEQFF
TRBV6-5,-,CASRFAGQETQYF
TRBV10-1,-,CASSSVFGGLLDNEQFF
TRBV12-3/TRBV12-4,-,CATRLAEYNEQFF
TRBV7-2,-,CASSLKLAGVVNEQFF
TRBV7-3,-,CASSLGAASTEAFF
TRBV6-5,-,CASSFLSGSANEQFF
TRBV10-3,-,CAISEPRRGFYEQYF
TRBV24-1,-,CATSDFSGQQIETQYF
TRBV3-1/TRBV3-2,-,CASSPVTTYGYTF
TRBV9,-,CASSVGGSGTYNEQFF
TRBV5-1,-,CASSLVSGGKTQYF
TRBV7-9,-,CASSTKTDSASNEKLFF
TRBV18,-,CASSPGESPYYGYTF
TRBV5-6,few,CASSIRTTVPLHF
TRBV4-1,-,CASSLGLAGYNEQFF
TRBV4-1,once,CASSQEERGTGSNSPLHF
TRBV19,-,CASSKISETGNYGYTF
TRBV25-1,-,CASSEWGQANYGYTF
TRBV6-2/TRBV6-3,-,CASSHMNTEAFF
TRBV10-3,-,CAISLTGVTEAFF
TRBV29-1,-,CSVDSGMGQPQHF
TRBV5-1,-,CASSFSSGGRTEAFF
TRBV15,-,CATSRERGGAGQPQHF
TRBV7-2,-,CASSSPPGQSYGYTF
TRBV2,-,CARRTGGENEQYF
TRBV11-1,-,CASRTSGIYNEQFF
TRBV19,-,CASSIGQVDNSPLHF
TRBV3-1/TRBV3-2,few,CASSQDWGNTIYF
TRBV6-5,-,CASSYSFTGSAGELFF
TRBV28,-,CASSLTSGVLPPYNEQFF
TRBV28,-,CASSSGQGWDTEAFF
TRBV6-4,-,CASSDRSAGGPTDTQYF
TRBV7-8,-,CASSRDGRSTNTGELFF
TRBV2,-,CASETQGSETQYF
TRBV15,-,CATSRSPPSSYNEQFF
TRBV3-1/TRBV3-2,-,CASSHPSGNNEQFF